This note documents a single T cell receptor (beta chain) sequence. The data were taken from a study of blood T cell repertoires in COVID-19. Only in-frame clones appear in the TCRdb table, and some are missing; sequencing was by immunoSEQ multiplex PCR. The table includes over 350,000 clones, 86% detected once. CDR1 and CDR2 from the germline V gene are SGHDT and YYEEEE. CDR3 length: 16 residues. The V and J ends lost 1 base and 1 base, in that order; junction bases with no gene match: 5. The TCR was taken from a woman aged 25-40 years with active or convalescent COVID-19. The V gene is TRBV5-6, the J gene TRBJ1-1; 9 nucleotides match TRBD1. The sample consisted of peripheral blood. CDR3 nucleotides: TGTGCCAGCAGCTTGTGGGGACAGGGTAGGAACACTGAAGCTTTCTTT. Amino acids: CASSLWGQGRNTEAFF.